A few counts support the clone carrying this T cell receptor beta chain. Its antigen is still unknown. A J-beta primer mix and a sample-barcoded 5' primer were used in a second PCR of about 6 to 12 cycles. All samples yielded 2.5 million or more CDR3-containing paired-end reads. MiXCR, run by TCRdb on the 5' RACE reads, gives a single entry per CDR3 protein. Of some 1.5 million distinct CDR3 sequences listed, 28% are singletons. The data were obtained in a study of blood T cells in healthy people across ages. Study observations and caveats: Roughly linearly, TCR beta diversity per million T cells fell as age increased. Naive CD4+ cells and diversity were both higher in long-lived donors than in aged donors. Unsorted PBMCs blocked a conclusive comparison of naive and antigen-experienced cells.

The V and J ends lost 5 bases and 9 bases, in that order; junction bases with no gene match: 10. There are 15 residues in the CDR3. Germline-derived CDR1 and CDR2 are SGHTA and FQGTGA. V is TRBV7-3 and J is TRBJ2-1; 10 nucleotides align to TRBD2. The sequencing sample was made of blood. The source of this sequence is a young woman in good health. The CDR3 nucleotides are TGTGCCAGCAGCCACATAGCGGGGGGCCGCGGTGAGCAGTTCTTC. Protein: CASSHIAGGRGEQFF.